This record covers a single T cell receptor beta chain. No antigen is known for it. Base-call qualities are not available, and no considerably larger clone is one nucleotide away. In the study, sorted CD4+ and CD8+ blood T cells from patients with severe aplastic anemia and from healthy subjects underwent deep sequencing of TCR repertoires. Ficoll-Paque density gradient centrifugation was used to isolate peripheral blood mononuclear cells. Before DNA extraction, CD4+ and CD8+ T cells were sorted by FACS or by magnetic beads. These data come from a study of CD8+CD57+ T cells in acquired aplastic anemia (dated by TCRdb to between 2017 and 2018). About the study as a whole: On average, sorted CD4+ and CD8+ cells yielded around 3.4 ug of extracted DNA, with a range of 0.2 to 27.4 ug. For healthy donor samples, the average read count was about 10 million for CD4+ cells and roughly 11 million for CD8+ cells.

Overall results and qualifications from the work: Between patients and healthy controls, no significant difference in CD8+ Simpson's diversity was found (P=0.060). Although 25 to 30 CD8+ CDR3 sequences were shared by patients and controls, these sequences appeared highly expressed in patients and within the immunodominant clones of patients.

Including the terminal cysteine and phenylalanine, the CDR3 comprises 16 residues. Only the CDR3 DNA is retained, 48 bases long and in frame from the first base. The germline V gene yields SGHVT for CDR1 and SQSDAQ for CDR2. The trim is 4 bases for V and 1 base for J, with a gap of 16 bases between the germline ends. TCR beta VDJ combination and CDR3 sequence profiling used genomic DNA as the template. An Illumina HiSeq 2000 was the platform used for TCR repertoire sequencing. Per the original workflow: TRBV/TRBJ rearrangement plots, CDR3 size and DJ length profiles, and Simpson's diversity index were used to assess repertoires. The immunodominant clone was defined as the most abundant DNA sequence in deep sequencing data. CDR3 amino acid sequences were screened for sharing across subjects and were compared with published repertoires and the VDJdb database. The public reads were quality trimmed at Q25 with fastp and then assembled into clones with MiXCR by TCRdb, keeping productive beta chains. One record per CDR3 amino acid sequence lists the most common genes and DNA. The V and J calls were determined by TCRdb, not by the authors. The sample table holds 130,000 or so distinct CDR3 sequences, of which around 41% were seen once. The biggest ten clones account for 8% to 8.5% of the sample.

In this chain, TRBV7-4 is recombined with TRBJ2-5, with TRBD1 tentatively as D gene (6 bases match). This TCR was recovered from a human donor in good health, serving as a control. Sequences were obtained from sorted CD4+, CD8+, or CD8+CD57+ T cells (not recorded which) from PBMCs. The DNA sequence is as follows: TGTGCCAGCAGCTACTATCGACAGGATCCCCAAGAGACCCAGTACTTC. It translates to CASSYYRQDPQETQYF.